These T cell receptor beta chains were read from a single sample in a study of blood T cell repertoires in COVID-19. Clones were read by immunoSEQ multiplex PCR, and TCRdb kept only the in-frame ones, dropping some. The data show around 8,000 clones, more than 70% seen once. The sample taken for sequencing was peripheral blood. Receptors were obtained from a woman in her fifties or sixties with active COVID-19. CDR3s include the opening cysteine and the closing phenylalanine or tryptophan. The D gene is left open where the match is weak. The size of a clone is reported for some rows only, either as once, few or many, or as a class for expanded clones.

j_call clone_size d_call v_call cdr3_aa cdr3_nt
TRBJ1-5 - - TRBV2 CASSEGRGYSNQPQHF TGTGCCAGCAGTGAAGGCCGGGGTTATAGCAATCAGCCCCAGCATTTT
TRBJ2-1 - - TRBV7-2 CASSSQYGEQFF TGTGCCAGCAGCTCCCAATACGGTGAGCAGTTCTTC
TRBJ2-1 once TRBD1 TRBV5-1 CASSQGTGGYNEQFF TGCGCCAGCAGCCAGGGGACAGGGGGTTACAATGAGCAGTTCTTC
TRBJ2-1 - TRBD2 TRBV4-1 CASSHLAGGSPNYNEQFF TGCGCCAGCAGTCATCTAGCGGGGGGATCCCCAAACTACAATGAGCAGTTCTTC
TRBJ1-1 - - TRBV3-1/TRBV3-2 CASSQTLGAAFF TGTGCCAGCAGCCAGACCCTCGGAGCGGCTTTCTTT
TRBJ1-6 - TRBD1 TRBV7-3 CASSSGQGANSPLHF TGTGCCAGCAGCTCGGGACAGGGGGCTAATTCACCCCTCCACTTT
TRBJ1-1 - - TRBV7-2 CASSLQVGGAFF TGTGCCAGCAGCTTACAAGTTGGGGGGGCTTTCTTT
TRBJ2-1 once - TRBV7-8 CASSLAASLVLDEQFF TGTGCCAGCAGCTTAGCAGCTAGCCTGGTATTGGATGAGCAGTTCTTC
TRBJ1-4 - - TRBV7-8 CASSLRQVNEKLFF TGTGCCAGCAGCTTAAGACAGGTTAATGAAAAACTGTTTTTT
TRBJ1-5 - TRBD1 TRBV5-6 CASSSGQGTQPQHF TGTGCCAGCAGCTCGGGACAGGGGACTCAGCCCCAGCATTTT
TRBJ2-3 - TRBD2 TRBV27 CASRRLRGGRADTQYF TGTGCCAGCAGACGCCTTCGGGGGGGGAGGGCAGATACGCAGTATTTT
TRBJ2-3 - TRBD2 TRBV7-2 CASSLAASGALTDTQYF TGTGCCAGCAGCTTAGCGGCTAGCGGGGCGCTAACAGATACGCAGTATTTT
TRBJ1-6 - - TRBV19 CASIDTSSYNSPLHF TGTGCCAGTATCGACACCAGCTCCTATAATTCACCCCTCCACTTT
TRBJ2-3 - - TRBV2 CASRSGASNQPQYF TGTGCCAGCAGGTCAGGGGCTAGCAATCAGCCCCAGTATTTT
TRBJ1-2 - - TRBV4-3 CASSPNYNSGSLGYTF TGCGCCAGCAGCCCTAATTATAACAGTGGATCCCTCGGCTACACCTTC
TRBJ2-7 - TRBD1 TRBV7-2 CASSLTGGPTYEQYF TGTGCCAGCAGTTTAACAGGGGGCCCTACCTACGAGCAGTACTTC
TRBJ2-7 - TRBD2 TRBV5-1 CASTGSLAGLQQYF TGCGCCAGCACCGGGAGCCTAGCGGGGCTCCAGCAGTACTTC
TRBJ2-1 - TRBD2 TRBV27 CASSLLAGGYNEQFF TGTGCCAGCAGTTTACTAGCGGGGGGGTACAATGAGCAGTTCTTC
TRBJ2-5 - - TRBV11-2 CASSHRETQYF TGTGCCAGCAGCCACAGGGAGACCCAGTACTTC
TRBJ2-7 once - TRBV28 CASSLNPAYEQYF TGTGCCAGCAGCCTTAACCCAGCCTACGAGCAGTACTTC
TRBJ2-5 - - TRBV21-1 CASSKGRWGQGAEETQYF -
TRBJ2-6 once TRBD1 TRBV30 CAWTRDRGQAGANVLTF TGTGCCTGGACCCGGGACAGGGGGCAAGCTGGGGCCAACGTCCTGACTTTC
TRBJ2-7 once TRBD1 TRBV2 CASKVGTGSYEQYF TGTGCCAGCAAGGTAGGGACAGGGAGCTACGAGCAGTACTTC
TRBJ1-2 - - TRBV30 CAWGDRSYTF TGTGCCTGGGGTGACAGGTCCTACACCTTC
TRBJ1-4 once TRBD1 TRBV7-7 CASSPGTDLRNEKLFF TGTGCTAGCAGCCCCGGGACAGATCTTCGGAATGAAAAACTGTTTTTT
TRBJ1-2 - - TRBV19 CASRPSAGDGYTF TGTGCCAGTAGGCCCTCGGCGGGGGATGGCTACACCTTC
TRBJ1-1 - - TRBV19 CASIAGGGHGGNTEAFF TGTGCCAGTATCGCCGGGGGGGGACACGGAGGAAACACTGAAGCTTTCTTT
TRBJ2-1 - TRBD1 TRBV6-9 CASRGVPGQKQFF TGTGCCAGCAGGGGTGTTCCGGGACAGAAGCAGTTCTTC
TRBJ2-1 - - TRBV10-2 CASGGYYNEQFF TGCGCCAGCGGCGGATATTACAATGAGCAGTTCTTC
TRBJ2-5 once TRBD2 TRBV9 CASSASGGPGETQYF TGTGCCAGCAGCGCCTCGGGGGGGCCGGGGGAGACCCAGTACTTC
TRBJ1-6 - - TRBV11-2 CASSLISDTRGTYNSPLHF TGTGCCAGCAGCCTAATCTCGGACACCCGAGGCACCTATAATTCACCCCTCCACTTT
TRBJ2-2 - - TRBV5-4 CASSLVSNTGELFF TGTGCCAGCAGCTTGGTTAGTAACACCGGGGAGCTGTTTTTT
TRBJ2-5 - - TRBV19 CASSIRETQYF TGTGCCAGTAGTATACGGGAGACCCAGTACTTC
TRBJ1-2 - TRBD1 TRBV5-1 CASSLAIDRGGYGYTF TGCGCCAGCAGCTTGGCCATAGACAGGGGGGGCTATGGCTACACCTTC
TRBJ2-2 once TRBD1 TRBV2 CAVIWGQGDTGELFF TGTGCCGTGATTTGGGGACAGGGGGACACCGGGGAGCTGTTTTTT
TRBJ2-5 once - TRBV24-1 CATQGGETQYF TGTGCCACCCAGGGTGGAGAGACCCAGTACTTC
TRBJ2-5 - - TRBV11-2 CASSYSSGRVQETQYF TGTGCCAGCAGTTATAGTAGCGGCAGGGTCCAAGAGACCCAGTACTTC
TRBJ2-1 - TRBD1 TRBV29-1 CSVERQGVGEQFF TGCAGCGTTGAGCGACAGGGGGTCGGTGAGCAGTTCTTC
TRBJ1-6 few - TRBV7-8 CASSLISRNSPLHF TGTGCCAGCAGCTTAATATCCCGGAATTCACCCCTCCACTTT
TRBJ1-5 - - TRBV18 CASSPDSGNQPQHF TGTGCCAGCTCACCCGACAGTGGGAATCAGCCCCAGCATTTT
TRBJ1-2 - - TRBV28 CASSDGYYGYTF TGTGCCAGCAGTGACGGGTACTATGGCTACACCTTC
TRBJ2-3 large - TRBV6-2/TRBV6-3 CASSPGEPYTDTQYF TGTGCCAGCAGTCCAGGGGAGCCATACACAGATACGCAGTATTTT
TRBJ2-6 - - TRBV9 CASSPRQSPGANVLTF TGTGCCAGCAGCCCCCGACAGTCTCCTGGGGCCAACGTCCTGACTTTC
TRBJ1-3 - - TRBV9 CASSVGQAGTGNTIYF TGTGCCAGCAGCGTAGGCCAGGCGGGAACTGGAAACACCATATATTTT
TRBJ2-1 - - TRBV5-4 CASSLQGGSYNEQFF TGTGCCAGCAGCTTACAGGGGGGGTCCTACAATGAGCAGTTCTTC
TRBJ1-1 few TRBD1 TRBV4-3 CASSQEYYRGWVNTEAFF TGCGCCAGCAGCCAAGAATACTACAGGGGTTGGGTGAACACTGAAGCTTTCTTT
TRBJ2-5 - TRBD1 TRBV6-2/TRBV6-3 CASSYSADRGKGETQYF TGTGCCAGCAGTTACTCGGCGGACAGGGGAAAAGGAGAGACCCAGTACTTC
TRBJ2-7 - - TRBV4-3 CASSQEQGPTYEQYF TGCGCCAGCAGCCAAGAGCAGGGGCCCACCTACGAGCAGTACTTC
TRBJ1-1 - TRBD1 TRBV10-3 CAIGGGLNTEAFF TGTGCCATCGGAGGGGGCTTGAACACTGAAGCTTTCTTT
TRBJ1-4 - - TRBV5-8 CASSRWGDEKLFF TGTGCCAGCAGCAGATGGGGCGATGAAAAACTGTTTTTT
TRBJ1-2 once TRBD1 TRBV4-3 CASSRQGSGGYTF TGCGCCAGCAGCCGACAGGGGAGTGGAGGCTACACCTTC
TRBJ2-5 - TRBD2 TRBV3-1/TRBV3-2 CASSLHVGGETQYF TGTGCCAGCAGCCTTCACGTGGGGGGGGAGACCCAGTACTTC